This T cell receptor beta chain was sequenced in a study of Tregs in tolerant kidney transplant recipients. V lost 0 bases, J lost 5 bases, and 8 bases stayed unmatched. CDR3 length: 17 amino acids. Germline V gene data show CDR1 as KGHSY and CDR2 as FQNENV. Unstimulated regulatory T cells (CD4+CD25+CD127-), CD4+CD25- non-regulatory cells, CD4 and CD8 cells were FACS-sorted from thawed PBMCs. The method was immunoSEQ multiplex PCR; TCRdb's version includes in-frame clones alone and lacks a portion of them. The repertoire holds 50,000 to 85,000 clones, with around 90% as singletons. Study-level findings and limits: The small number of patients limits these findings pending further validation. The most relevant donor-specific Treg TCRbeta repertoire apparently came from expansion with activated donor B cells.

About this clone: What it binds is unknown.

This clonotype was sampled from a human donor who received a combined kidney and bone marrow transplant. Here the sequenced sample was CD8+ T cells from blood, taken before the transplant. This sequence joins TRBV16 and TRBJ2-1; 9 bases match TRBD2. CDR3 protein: CASSQSPSGKVNNEQFF. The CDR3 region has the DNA TGTGCCAGCAGCCAATCACCTAGCGGGAAGGTAAACAATGAGCAGTTCTTC.